This T cell receptor (beta chain) was captured in a study of T cells in Graves' hyperthyroidism and ophthalmopathy. RNA transcripts gave rise to amplified TCR beta CDR3 regions. Initially, a first-round RT-PCR of the TCR CDR3 employed the HTBI primer set. Via MiXCR, TCRdb re-called the multiplex PCR reads, giving one row per CDR3 protein. Of roughly 99,000 distinct CDR3 sequences in the sample, roughly 15% were seen once. The V gene lost 5 bases and the J gene lost 6 bases, with 16 bases spanning the gap. This CDR3 region has 15 residues. Germline V gene sequence: CDR1 LGHDT, CDR2 YNNKEL (reference sequence). This clonotype has at least ten counts. Approximately 10 ml of fresh peripheral blood supplied the PBMCs.

This receptor was identified in a woman between 45 and 60 years old with Graves' hyperthyroidism. The sequenced sample consisted of blood. V is TRBV3-1 and J is TRBJ1-4; perhaps TRBD1 as D (5 bases). This CDR3 reads CASSGRGLEDEKLFF. CDR3 in DNA: TGTGCCAGCAGCGGAAGGGGACTGGAAGATGAAAAACTGTTTTTT.